The rows below give T cell receptor beta chains drawn from one sample of a study of blood T cell repertoires in COVID-19. The method was immunoSEQ multiplex PCR; TCRdb's version includes in-frame clones alone and lacks a portion of them. The sample records around 140,000 clones, 87% being singletons. Sequencing was carried out using peripheral blood. These TCRs come from a man in his forties or fifties with active COVID-19. Each CDR3 is given with its conserved first and last residue. D genes are given only for firm matches. Some rows mark clone size as missing; the rest say once, few, many or name a class of expanded clone.

length,J,D,size,V,CDR3,DNA
15,TRBJ2-7,TRBD1,-,TRBV5-4,CASSPRRDRVHEQYF,TGTGCCAGCAGCCCGAGACGGGACAGGGTCCACGAGCAGTACTTC
19,TRBJ2-2,TRBD2,-,TRBV4-1,CASSKALTSGGPNTGELFF,TGCGCCAGCAGCAAAGCCCTTACTAGCGGGGGGCCGAACACCGGGGAGCTGTTTTTT
15,TRBJ2-7,-,-,TRBV7-2,CASSTSPGAAYEQYF,TGTGCCAGCAGCACAAGCCCAGGGGCGGCCTACGAGCAGTACTTC
19,TRBJ2-1,-,-,TRBV9,CASSVEDLWGTRRRDEQFF,TGTGCCAGCAGCGTAGAAGATCTGTGGGGAACTAGGAGGAGGGATGAGCAGTTCTTC
14,TRBJ2-7,-,-,TRBV10-3,CAIRNGTGAYEQYF,TGTGCCATCAGGAACGGGACGGGGGCCTACGAGCAGTACTTC
13,TRBJ1-5,-,-,TRBV7-9,CASSPDTNQPQHF,TGTGCCAGCAGCCCAGACACGAATCAGCCCCAGCATTTT
13,TRBJ2-3,-,once,TRBV7-2,CASSIPTVDTQYF,TGTGCCAGCAGCATACCAACGGTAGATACGCAGTATTTT
13,TRBJ2-7,-,-,TRBV27,CASSLGPAYEQYF,TGTGCCAGCAGTTTAGGCCCCGCCTACGAGCAGTACTTC
12,TRBJ2-1,-,-,TRBV5-6,CASSFAAGEQFF,TGTGCCAGCAGCTTTGCGGCGGGGGAGCAGTTCTTC
11,TRBJ2-7,-,once,TRBV7-2,CASSLPYEQYF,TGTGCCAGCAGCCTCCCCTACGAGCAGTACTTC
15,TRBJ2-7,-,-,TRBV6-5,CASSYDANRVYEQYF,TGTGCCAGCAGTTACGATGCAAATCGGGTCTACGAGCAGTACTTC
16,TRBJ1-6,-,-,TRBV6-5,CASSYSVAGKGSPLHF,TGTGCCAGCAGTTACTCAGTCGCAGGGAAGGGTTCACCCCTCCACTTT
15,TRBJ2-3,-,-,TRBV5-1,CASSGDGTRTDTQYF,TGCGCCAGCAGCGGAGATGGGACTCGCACAGATACGCAGTATTTT
16,TRBJ1-5,TRBD1,-,TRBV7-2,CASSQGGLRSNQPQHF,TGTGCCAGCAGCCAGGGGGGACTCCGAAGCAATCAGCCCCAGCATTTT
15,TRBJ1-6,TRBD1,-,TRBV5-1,CASSRGDSENSPLHF,TGCGCCAGCAGCCGAGGGGACAGTGAGAATTCACCCCTCCACTTT
14,TRBJ1-1,-,-,TRBV6-5,CASRDTGLGTEAFF,TGTGCCAGCAGGGATACAGGGCTGGGCACTGAAGCTTTCTTT
15,TRBJ1-1,TRBD1,-,TRBV19,CASRDEQGAGPEAFF,TGTGCCAGTAGGGACGAACAGGGGGCCGGTCCCGAAGCTTTCTTT
14,TRBJ2-7,-,few,TRBV7-2,CASSWGLAPYEQYF,TGTGCCAGCAGTTGGGGGCTAGCCCCCTACGAGCAGTACTTC
16,TRBJ1-1,-,-,TRBV30,CAWREPGVGMNTEAFF,TGTGCCTGGAGGGAGCCAGGGGTGGGCATGAACACTGAAGCTTTCTTT
15,TRBJ2-7,-,-,TRBV2,CASRRGQKSRDEQYF,TGTGCCAGCAGAAGAGGACAGAAGAGCCGAGACGAGCAGTACTTC
17,TRBJ2-1,-,many,TRBV7-9,CASSLAQGFSPYNEQFF,TGTGCCAGCAGCTTAGCCCAGGGTTTCTCTCCATACAATGAGCAGTTCTTC
15,TRBJ2-3,-,-,TRBV4-3,CASSQDRGSTDTQYF,TGCGCCAGCAGCCAAGATAGGGGGAGCACAGATACGCAGTATTTT
13,TRBJ1-2,TRBD1,-,TRBV12-3/TRBV12-4,CASRETGTHGYTF,TGTGCCAGCAGAGAGACAGGGACCCATGGCTACACCTTC
14,TRBJ2-5,TRBD2,-,TRBV10-3,CAIYSGGGAETQYF,TGTGCCATATATAGCGGGGGGGGTGCGGAGACCCAGTACTTC
15,TRBJ2-7,-,-,TRBV7-2,CASSLMLGGAGEQYF,TGTGCCAGCAGCTTAATGTTAGGGGGGGCGGGTGAGCAGTACTTC
15,TRBJ2-1,TRBD1,-,TRBV29-1,CSFRKDRGTYNEQFF,TGCAGCTTTAGGAAGGACAGGGGGACCTACAATGAGCAGTTCTTC
14,TRBJ1-1,-,-,TRBV27,CASSLDPGRAPAFF,TGTGCCAGCAGTTTAGACCCAGGGAGGGCGCCGGCTTTCTTT
13,TRBJ1-5,-,-,TRBV7-7,CASSRDTNQPQHF,TGTGCCAGCAGCAGGGACACCAATCAGCCCCAGCATTTT
15,TRBJ1-2,-,-,TRBV5-4,CASSLSGWRGGGYTF,TGTGCCAGCAGCCTTAGTGGGTGGAGGGGCGGTGGCTACACCTTC
16,TRBJ2-7,TRBD2,-,TRBV7-9,CASSLGLRGVLYEQYF,TGTGCCAGCAGCTTAGGTCTGCGGGGGGTTCTCTACGAGCAGTACTTC
19,TRBJ2-7,-,-,TRBV9,CASSVGERRVGGAAYEQYF,TGTGCCAGCAGCGTAGGGGAGAGGAGGGTAGGGGGGGCGGCGTACGAGCAGTACTTC
16,TRBJ2-3,TRBD2,few,TRBV7-6,CASSSRTSGVRDTQYF,TGTGCCAGCAGCTCCAGGACTAGCGGGGTCCGTGATACGCAGTATTTT
15,TRBJ2-7,TRBD2,-,TRBV2,CASSGTSGGSYEQYF,TGTGCCAGCAGTGGGACTAGCGGGGGCTCCTACGAGCAGTACTTC
16,TRBJ2-5,TRBD1,-,TRBV5-4,CASSSRQGAMVETQYF,TGTGCCAGCAGCTCGAGACAGGGGGCTATGGTGGAGACCCAGTACTTC
15,TRBJ2-3,-,-,TRBV2,CASSDSGGGVDTQYF,TGTGCCAGCAGTGATAGTGGGGGGGGCGTTGATACGCAGTATTTT
15,TRBJ1-4,-,-,TRBV5-1,CASRPGPATNEKLFF,TGCGCCAGCAGGCCAGGTCCGGCAACTAATGAAAAACTGTTTTTT
15,TRBJ2-7,TRBD1,-,TRBV10-3,CASREGQGASYEQYF,TGTGCCAGCCGCGAGGGCCAGGGGGCGTCCTACGAGCAGTACTTC
16,TRBJ2-3,TRBD2,-,TRBV7-2,CASSPQGLAGGGTQYF,TGTGCCAGCAGCCCCCAGGGGCTAGCGGGGGGGGGAACGCAGTATTTT
15,TRBJ1-5,-,few,TRBV10-3,CAISEQGGSNQPQHF,TGTGCCATCAGTGAACAGGGTGGGAGCAATCAGCCCCAGCATTTT
17,TRBJ1-1,-,-,TRBV15,CATSRDPPGSFYAEAFF,TGTGCCACCAGCAGAGATCCCCCGGGGTCCTTCTATGCTGAAGCTTTCTTT
13,TRBJ1-2,-,-,TRBV6-2/TRBV6-3,CASSRDSNYGYTF,TGTGCCAGCAGCCGAGACAGCAACTATGGCTACACCTTC
14,TRBJ2-2,-,-,TRBV10-2,CASSEAGYTGELFF,TGCGCCAGCAGTGAGGCGGGGTACACCGGGGAGCTGTTTTTT
15,TRBJ2-7,-,-,TRBV6-5,CASTRSMAATYEQYF,TGTGCCAGCACCCGGTCCATGGCAGCGACCTACGAGCAGTACTTC
17,TRBJ2-5,TRBD2,-,TRBV4-3,CASSQDPAGGSKETQYF,TGCGCCAGCAGCCAAGATCCAGCGGGGGGCTCAAAAGAGACCCAGTACTTC
16,TRBJ2-2,TRBD2,-,TRBV5-4,CASSQSGGANTGELFF,TGTGCCAGCAGCCAGAGCGGGGGGGCGAACACCGGGGAGCTGTTTTTT